This T cell receptor (beta chain) originates from a study of blood T cell repertoires in COVID-19. Germline assignment: CDR1 SNHLY and CDR2 FYNNEI. This CDR3 contains 12 residues. V was pared by 4 bases and J by 7 bases, with 10 bases between. Generated by immunoSEQ multiplex PCR, the TCRdb table keeps only in-frame clones and is missing some. The table includes roughly 38,000 clones, around 80% detected once. The V call is TRBV2, the J call TRBJ1-1, with D uncertain. The receptor's source is a man in his 60s with COVID-19, enrolled during active disease. Source material: peripheral blood. The CDR3 is CASSAGGIEAFF. In DNA, the CDR3 is TGTGCCAGCAGTGCGGGAGGTATTGAAGCTTTCTTT.